A selection of T cell receptor beta chains follows, all from one sample in a study of shared clonotypes between healthy human individuals. Profiling relied on immunoSEQ multiplex PCR, and the TCRdb table lists in-frame clones only, not all of them. This table holds some 490,000 clones, over 70% found once. The sample taken for sequencing was PBMCs. These receptors all come from a middle-aged woman in good health. Some clones in this sample may be carry-over from other donors' samples. CDR3s include the opening cysteine and the closing phenylalanine or tryptophan. The D gene is left open where the match is weak.

D gene	V gene	J gene	CDR3 protein
TRBD1	TRBV6-5	TRBJ2-7	CASSYRTGGEQYF
TRBD1	TRBV6-5	TRBJ1-1	CASSHRGRRTEAFF
NA	TRBV19	TRBJ2-2	CAIQTGTGNTGELFF
NA	TRBV19	TRBJ1-4	CASSIRQDGIDEKLFF
NA	TRBV6-5	TRBJ1-3	CASSSVGNTIYF
NA	TRBV5-1	TRBJ2-2	CASSCSFGGTGELFF
NA	TRBV5-5	TRBJ1-2	CASSLTETNYGYTF
NA	TRBV2	TRBJ1-2	CASSEGGGYGYTF
NA	TRBV28	TRBJ1-5	CASSLISQPQHF
TRBD2	TRBV9	TRBJ2-1	CASSVTLADGNEQFF
NA	TRBV28	TRBJ2-1	CASMGYGYSYNEQFF
NA	TRBV27	TRBJ2-2	CASSLSGDLDLLSNTGELFF
TRBD1	TRBV7-9	TRBJ2-1	CASRHTGVGGSYNEQFF
NA	TRBV4-2	TRBJ1-5	CASSQEGGLQPQHF
NA	TRBV11-2	TRBJ2-2	CASSLLQNTGELFF
TRBD2	TRBV4-2	TRBJ2-7	CASSQDGTSGPYEQYF
TRBD2	TRBV30	TRBJ2-7	CAWTPPRLAITYEQYF
TRBD2	TRBV7-8	TRBJ2-7	CASKLAGGPYEQYF
NA	TRBV10-3	TRBJ1-1	CAIRARIDTEAFF